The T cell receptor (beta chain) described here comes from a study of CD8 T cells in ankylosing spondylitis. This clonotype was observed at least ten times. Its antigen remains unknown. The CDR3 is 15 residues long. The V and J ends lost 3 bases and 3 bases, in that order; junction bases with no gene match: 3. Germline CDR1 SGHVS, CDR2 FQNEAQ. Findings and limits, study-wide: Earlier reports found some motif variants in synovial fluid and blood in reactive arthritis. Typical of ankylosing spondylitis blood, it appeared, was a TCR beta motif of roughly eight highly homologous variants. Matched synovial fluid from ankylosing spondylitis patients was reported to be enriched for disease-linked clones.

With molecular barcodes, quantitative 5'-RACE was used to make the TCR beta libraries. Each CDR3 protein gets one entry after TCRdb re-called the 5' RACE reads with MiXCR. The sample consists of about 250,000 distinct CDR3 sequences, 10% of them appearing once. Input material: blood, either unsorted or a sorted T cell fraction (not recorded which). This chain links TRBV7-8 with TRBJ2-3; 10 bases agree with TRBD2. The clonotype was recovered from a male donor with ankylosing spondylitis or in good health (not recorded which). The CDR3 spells CASSFGTSETDTQYF. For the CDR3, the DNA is TGTGCCAGCAGCTTCGGGACTAGCGAAACAGATACGCAGTATTTT.